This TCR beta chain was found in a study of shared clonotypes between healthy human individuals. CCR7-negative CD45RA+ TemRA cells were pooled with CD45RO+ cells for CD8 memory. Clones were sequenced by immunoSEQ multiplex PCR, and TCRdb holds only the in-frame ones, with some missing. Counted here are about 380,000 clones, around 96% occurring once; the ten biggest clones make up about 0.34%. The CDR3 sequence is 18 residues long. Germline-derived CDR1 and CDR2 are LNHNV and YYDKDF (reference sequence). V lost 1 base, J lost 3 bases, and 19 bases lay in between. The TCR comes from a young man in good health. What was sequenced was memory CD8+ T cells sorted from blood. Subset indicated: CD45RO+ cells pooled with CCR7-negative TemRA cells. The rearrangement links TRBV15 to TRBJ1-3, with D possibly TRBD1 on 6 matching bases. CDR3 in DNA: TGTGCCACCAGCAGAGGGGGGACCAGGGGATTCGTTGGAAACACCATATATTTT. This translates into CATSRGGTRGFVGNTIYF. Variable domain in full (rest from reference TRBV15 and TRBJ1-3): DAMVIQNPRYQVTQFGKPVTLSCSQTLNHNVMYWYQQKSSQAPKLLFHYYDKDFNNEADTPDNFQSRRPNTSFCFLDIRSPGLGDTAMYLCATSRGGTRGFVGNTIYFGEGSWLTVV.